These T cell receptor beta chains were read from a single sample in a study of blood T cell repertoires in COVID-19. TCRdb keeps only in-frame clones here, not all; method: immunoSEQ multiplex PCR. The data contain about 180,000 clones, over 80% of them singletons. Sample: peripheral blood. These receptors were obtained from a woman in her 70s with acute or convalescent COVID-19. CDR3s leave out the opening cysteine and the closing phenylalanine or tryptophan. Each record gives: V gene, J gene, CDR3 length, clone size, D gene, CDR3 protein. The D gene is left open where the match is weak. The size entry is marked missing in some rows and otherwise reads once, few, many or a size class.

V: TRBV28; J: TRBJ2-7; length: 12; size: .; D: .; CDR3: ASSPPDKFYEQY
V: TRBV28; J: TRBJ2-2; length: 14; size: .; D: .; CDR3: ASMITGGSATGELF
V: TRBV18; J: TRBJ2-5; length: 10; size: few; D: .; CDR3: ASSPRGETQY
V: TRBV28; J: TRBJ2-1; length: 12; size: once; D: .; CDR3: ASSSFASGSREF
V: TRBV27; J: TRBJ2-6; length: 16; size: few; D: TRBD2; CDR3: ASSLSRLAGAGANVLT
V: TRBV19; J: TRBJ2-1; length: 13; size: .; D: .; CDR3: ASSAGQTSVNEQF
V: TRBV5-8; J: TRBJ1-2; length: 12; size: .; D: TRBD1; CDR3: ASYRDRANYGYT
V: TRBV2; J: TRBJ1-2; length: 12; size: .; D: .; CDR3: ASTLRLTDYGYT
V: TRBV19; J: TRBJ2-1; length: 11; size: few; D: .; CDR3: ASQPRAYNEQF
V: TRBV4-2; J: TRBJ2-4; length: 15; size: .; D: TRBD1; CDR3: ASSQDSNRGYVDIQY
V: TRBV7-2; J: TRBJ2-6; length: 12; size: .; D: .; CDR3: ASNQNSGANVLT
V: TRBV5-6; J: TRBJ1-3; length: 12; size: .; D: .; CDR3: ASRGAGSGNTIY
V: TRBV15; J: TRBJ1-5; length: 13; size: .; D: TRBD1; CDR3: ATSTWDRFGQPQH
V: TRBV7-8; J: TRBJ1-1; length: 14; size: .; D: TRBD1; CDR3: ASSLGAQGGITEAF
V: TRBV25-1; J: TRBJ2-5; length: 15; size: .; D: TRBD2; CDR3: ASSEPHRGGAEETQY
V: TRBV19; J: TRBJ1-2; length: 11; size: once; D: .; CDR3: ASSSGQSYGYT